This is a list of T cell receptor beta chains from one sample in a study of graft-versus-host responses after intestinal transplantation. The data were produced by immunoSEQ multiplex PCR, yet TCRdb's version contains in-frame clones alone and is incomplete. The table lists about 12,000 clones, roughly 84% of them singletons, with approximately 8% in the top ten. The source material was PBMCs, sampled roughly 310 days after intestinal transplant. The receptors derive from a human patient who received an intestinal transplant, so some T cells may come from the graft donor. CDR3s include the opening cysteine and the closing phenylalanine or tryptophan. Fields, in order: clone size, J gene, D gene, V gene, CDR3 DNA, CDR3 protein. A D gene is named only where the DNA matches it firmly. Not every row has a clone size; where given, it reads once, few, many or a size class.

NA	TRBJ2-1	NA	TRBV5-4	TGTGCCAGCAGCCACCAAGCTAGCTTCGATGAGCAGTTCTTC	CASSHQASFDEQFF
NA	TRBJ2-3	TRBD2	TRBV19	TGTGCCACCCGAACTAGCGGGAGAGGTAGGGATACGCAGTATTTT	CATRTSGRGRDTQYF
NA	TRBJ2-1	NA	TRBV7-9	TGTGCCAGCAGCTTAGAGGGACTTTACAATGAGCAGTTCTTC	CASSLEGLYNEQFF
NA	TRBJ2-3	NA	TRBV10-3	TGTGCCATCAGCGGGAGCACAGATACGCAGTATTTT	CAISGSTDTQYF
NA	TRBJ2-2	NA	TRBV20-1	TGCAGCGCTCCAAAAACCGGGGAGCTGTTTTTT	CSAPKTGELFF
NA	TRBJ1-4	NA	TRBV6-5	TGTGCCAACAGTTTCAGGTCAGCTAATGAAAAACTGTTTTTT	CANSFRSANEKLFF
few	TRBJ1-5	NA	TRBV19	TGTGCCAGTAGTGTAAATAGGGGCAATCAGCCCCAGCATTTT	CASSVNRGNQPQHF
once	TRBJ2-7	NA	TRBV25-1	TGTGCCAGCAGTAAGGGCGGGGCCTACGAGCAGTACTTC	CASSKGGAYEQYF
NA	TRBJ2-7	NA	TRBV18	TGTGCCAGCTCACCACCCTTAAGCAGGGGCGCGAGCTACGAGCAGTACTTC	CASSPPLSRGASYEQYF
NA	TRBJ2-3	TRBD2	TRBV30	TGTGCCTGGAAAGGATTCGGACTAGCGGAAGATACGCAGTATTTT	CAWKGFGLAEDTQYF
NA	TRBJ1-1	NA	TRBV28	TGTGCCAGCAGTTTAGGTCGGATCTCCACTGAAGCTTTCTTT	CASSLGRISTEAFF
NA	TRBJ1-5	TRBD1	TRBV28	TGTGCCAGCAGTTTAATTGGACAGGCCGCGTATAGCAATCAGCCCCAGCATTTT	CASSLIGQAAYSNQPQHF
once	TRBJ2-1	TRBD2	TRBV6-4	TGTGCCAGCAGTCCGGGGTCTAGCGGAGACTACAATGAGCAGTTCTTC	CASSPGSSGDYNEQFF
NA	TRBJ2-1	TRBD2	TRBV27	TGTGCCAGCAGATATAGCGGGAGTCAGGGAAATGAGCAGTTCTTC	CASRYSGSQGNEQFF
NA	TRBJ2-5	NA	TRBV7-3	TGTGCCAGCAGACCTACCGAGGGGACCCAGTACTTC	CASRPTEGTQYF
NA	TRBJ2-3	TRBD1	TRBV5-4	TGTGCCAGCAGCTCCGGGACAGGGCCTTGGGGAACAGATACGCAGTATTTT	CASSSGTGPWGTDTQYF
once	TRBJ1-2	NA	TRBV28	TGTGCCAGCAGTTTAGGATCGGGGGCCTATGGCTACACCTTC	CASSLGSGAYGYTF
NA	TRBJ2-7	TRBD2	TRBV5-6	TGTGCCAGCAGCTTGGAAGCGGGAGGCCCCTACGAGCAGTACTTC	CASSLEAGGPYEQYF
NA	TRBJ2-2	TRBD2	TRBV27	TGTGCCAGCACGGCGGGAGGCCCCGCCGGGGAGCTGTTTTTT	CASTAGGPAGELFF